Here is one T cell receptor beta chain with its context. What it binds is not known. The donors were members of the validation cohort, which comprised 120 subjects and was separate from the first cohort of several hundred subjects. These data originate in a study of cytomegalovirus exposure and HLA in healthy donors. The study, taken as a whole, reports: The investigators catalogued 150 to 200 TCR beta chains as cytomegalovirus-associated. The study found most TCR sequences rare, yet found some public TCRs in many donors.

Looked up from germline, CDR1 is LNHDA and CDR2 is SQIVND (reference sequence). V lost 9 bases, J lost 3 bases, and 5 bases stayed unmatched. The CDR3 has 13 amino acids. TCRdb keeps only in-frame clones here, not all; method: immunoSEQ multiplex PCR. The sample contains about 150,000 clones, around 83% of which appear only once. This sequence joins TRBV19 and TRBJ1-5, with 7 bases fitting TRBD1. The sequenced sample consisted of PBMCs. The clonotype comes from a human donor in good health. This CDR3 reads CASATGPNQPQHF. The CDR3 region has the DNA TGTGCCAGCGCGACAGGGCCCAATCAGCCCCAGCATTTT.